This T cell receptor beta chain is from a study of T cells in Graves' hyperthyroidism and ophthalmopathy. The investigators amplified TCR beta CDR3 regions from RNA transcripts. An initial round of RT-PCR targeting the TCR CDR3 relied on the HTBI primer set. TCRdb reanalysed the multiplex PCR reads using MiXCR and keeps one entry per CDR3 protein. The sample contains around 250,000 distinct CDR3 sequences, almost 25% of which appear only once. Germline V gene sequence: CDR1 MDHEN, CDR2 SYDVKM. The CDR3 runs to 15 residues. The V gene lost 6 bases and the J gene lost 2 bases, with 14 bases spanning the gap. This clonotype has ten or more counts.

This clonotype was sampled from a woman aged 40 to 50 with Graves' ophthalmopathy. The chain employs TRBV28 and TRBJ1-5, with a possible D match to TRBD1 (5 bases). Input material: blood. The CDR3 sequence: CASSSGLGRNQPQHF. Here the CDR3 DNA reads TGTGCCAGCAGCTCAGGGTTGGGCCGCAATCAGCCCCAGCATTTT. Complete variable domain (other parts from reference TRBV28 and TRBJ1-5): DVKVTQSSRYLVKRTGEKVFLECVQDMDHENMFWYRQDPGLGLRLIYFSYDVKMKEKGDIPEGYSVSREKKERFSLILESASTNQTSMYLCASSSGLGRNQPQHFGDGTRLSIL.